The 27 T cell receptor beta chains below all came from one sample that was sequenced in a study of beta chain features in type 1 diabetes. The study's findings and limits: Researchers report that Type 1 diabetes patients had moderately but significantly shorter TCRB CDR3s across all four CD4+ subsets.

Reverse transcription of all isolated RNA meant that expressed TCRB transcripts were sequenced. Libraries were prepared by immunoSEQ multiplex PCR; TCRdb keeps only in-frame clonotypes and omits some of them. Here the sample spans more than 250,000 clones, about 23% being singletons. Antigen specificity for these receptors is unknown. Specimen: naive CD4+ T cells from blood. These receptors were taken from a woman in her thirties with type 1 diabetes.

This clone came up a few times. The gene calls are TRBV29-1 and TRBJ2-7; 9 nucleotides line up with TRBD2. This CDR3 has 15 amino acids. Losses at the gene ends were 4 bases for V and 5 bases for J; bases not matched to a gene: 12. CDR1 SQVTM and CDR2 ANQGSEA come from the germline V gene. The chain's CDR3 is CSVAPLAGLEDEQYF. The CDR3 DNA reads as TGCAGCGTTGCCCCGCTAGCGGGACTCGAAGACGAGCAGTACTTC.

This clone was picked up a small number of times. The rearrangement uses TRBV4-1 and TRBJ2-1; perhaps TRBD2 as D (6 bases). From germline, CDR1 is MGHRA and CDR2 YSYEKL. The CDR3 length is 17 residues. The V and J ends lost 0 bases and 0 bases respectively, with 12 bases between them. The CDR3 DNA sequence: TGCGCCAGCAGCCAAGATCCTGGCGGGACCTCCTACAATGAGCAGTTCTTC. Amino acid sequence: CASSQDPGGTSYNEQFF.

The chain employs TRBV28 and TRBJ1-2, with D possibly TRBD1 on 5 matching bases. The CDR3 runs 14 residues. The germline CDR1 and CDR2 sequences are MDHEN and SYDVKM. Trimming shortened V by 7 bases and J by 4 bases, and 16 bases separated the two germline ends. CDR3 sequence: CASITGQGGYGYTF. DNA of the CDR3: TGTGCCAGCATCACGGGCCAGGGTGGCTATGGCTACACCTTC.

In this sample, this clone turned up a few times. The CDR3 DNA is TGTGCCAGCAGTTTTCTCGGGAGGGCGGAGACCCAGTACTTC. Protein: CASSFLGRAETQYF. The chain links TRBV28 to TRBJ2-5; 8 nucleotides agree with TRBD2. The trim removed 3 bases at V and 5 bases at J, leaving 5 bases unmatched. CDR3 length: 14 residues. Looked up from germline, CDR1 is MDHEN and CDR2 is SYDVKM.

This chain uses TRBV28 with TRBJ2-1, with 7 bases aligning to TRBD1. The ends lost 9 bases at V and 2 bases at J; junction bases unmatched: 10. CDR3 length: 15 amino acids. CDR1 MDHEN and CDR2 SYDVKM come from the germline V gene. CDR3 coding DNA: TGTGCCAGTCCCATCTCGGACAGGCCCTACAATGAGCAGTTCTTC. Protein product: CASPISDRPYNEQFF.

The chain links TRBV5-4 to TRBJ2-5, with 14 bases lining up with TRBD2. CDR1 is SGHNT, CDR2 YYREEE, per germline (reference sequence). The junction had 9 bases not matched to a gene; V was cut back by 3 bases and J by 5 bases. The CDR3 totals 17 residues. CDR3 DNA: TGTGCCAGCAGCTCTATACAGGGACTAGCGGGAGTCGAGACCCAGTACTTC. Its translation is CASSSIQGLAGVETQYF.

This clone appeared a few times. The J gene is TRBJ2-4, the V gene TRBV29-1, with TRBD2 matching over 14 bases. The V gene's germline CDR1 is SQVTM and CDR2 ANQGSEA. V shed 7 bases, J shed 6 bases, and the junction held 5 bases outside the gene matches. The length of the CDR3 is 14 residues. The CDR3: CSAGTSGSRNIQYF. The CDR3, as DNA: TGCAGCGCGGGGACTAGCGGGAGTAGAAACATTCAGTACTTC.

The gene calls are TRBV28 and TRBJ2-7; a possible D gene is TRBD1 (6 bases). Germline CDR1 and CDR2: MDHEN and SYDVKM. The CDR3 loop spans 13 amino acids. V was pared by 5 bases and J by 4 bases, with 12 bases between. The CDR3 nucleotides read TGTGCCAGCAGTCTAATACAGGGATACGAGCAGTACTTC. Its translation is CASSLIQGYEQYF.

This clone showed up just a few times. The J gene is TRBJ1-5, the V gene TRBV4-1, with D possibly being TRBD1 (5 bases). Germline CDR1 reads MGHRA; CDR2 reads YSYEKL. The CDR3 covers 16 residues. V was clipped by 4 bases and J by 5 bases, with 18 bases between them. DNA for the CDR3: TGCGCCAGCAGCCCCTCAGGGCGGCGAACCGATCAGCCCCAGCATTTT. Its protein is CASSPSGRRTDQPQHF.

This clone has just a few counts. The rearrangement joins TRBV10-3 to TRBJ2-1, with D possibly being TRBD2 (5 bases). V shed 7 bases and J shed 7 bases, with 11 bases lying between them. Per the germline V gene, CDR1 is ENHRY and CDR2 is SYGVKD. The CDR3 totals 12 residues. Here the CDR3 DNA reads TGTGCCATCAATAAGAGCGGTAATGAGCAGTTCTTC. This gives the protein CAINKSGNEQFF.

The chain links TRBV7-9 to TRBJ2-5; no clear D gene. Deletions cut 3 bases from V and 6 bases from J, with 14 bases between. The CDR3 contains 14 residues. CDR1 is SEHNR, CDR2 FQNEAQ, per germline (reference sequence). The CDR3 protein is CASSFPTVKQTQYF. The CDR3 region has the DNA TGTGCCAGCAGCTTTCCGACTGTGAAACAGACCCAGTACTTC.

In its sample, this clone was seen a few times. Here the CDR3 DNA reads TGTGCCAGCAGCCTAGTCAGGACAGGGGATGAAAAACTGTTTTTT. The encoded protein is CASSLVRTGDEKLFF. V and J are TRBV4-2 and TRBJ1-4; TRBD1 matches 9 bases. After removal of 4 bases from V and 6 bases from J, the junction contained 6 bases not matched to a gene. The CDR3 spans 15 residues. The germline V gene has CDR1 LGHNA and CDR2 YNFKEQ.

This clone appeared a few times. This chain links TRBV4-1 with TRBJ1-5, with TRBD1 matching over 8 bases. CDR1 is MGHRA, CDR2 YSYEKL, per germline. V gave up 2 bases and J gave up 2 bases; unmatched junction bases: 8. There are 17 residues in the CDR3. CDR3 residues: CASSQWTGRGGNQPQHF. The CDR3, as DNA: TGCGCCAGCAGCCAATGGACAGGGCGGGGCGGCAATCAGCCCCAGCATTTT.

Concerning this clone: The same CDR3 arises from other DNA sequences in this sample as well. The chain employs TRBV28 and TRBJ2-6; no clear D. Germline loops: CDR1 MDHEN, CDR2 SYDVKM. The germline V and J ends were trimmed by 5 bases and 4 bases, with 6 bases remaining between them. The CDR3 length is 13 residues. The chain's CDR3 is CASSLSGANVLTF. The DNA of the CDR3 is TGTGCCAGCAGTCTGTCGGGGGCCAACGTCCTGACTTTC.

This clone was observed a single time. This rearrangement joins TRBV11-3 to TRBJ1-1; D gene unclear. There are 12 residues in the CDR3. Between the trimmed V and J ends, which lost 5 bases and 1 base, there was a span of 5 bases. Germline CDR1 SGHNT, CDR2 YENEEA. CDR3 sequence: CASSPRNTEAFF. The CDR3 DNA is TGTGCCAGCAGCCCGAGGAACACTGAAGCTTTCTTT.

The chain recombines TRBV5-1 with TRBJ1-5; no definite D call. The CDR3 has 17 residues. The V end was cut by 0 bases, the J end by 0 bases, with 13 bases between. CDR1 is SGHRS and CDR2 is YFSETQ in the germline V gene. This chain's CDR3 is CASSLGDSGYSNQPQHF. The DNA for the CDR3 is TGCGCCAGCAGCTTGGGCGATTCAGGCTATAGCAATCAGCCCCAGCATTTT.

This chain links TRBV2 with TRBJ1-2; D is uncertain. Trimming removed 4 bases at V and 2 bases at J, with 11 bases between. Germline V lookup: CDR1 SNHLY, CDR2 FYNNEI. This CDR3 is 14 amino acids long. CDR3 nucleotides: TGTGCCAGCAGTGGGCCTCCCCCAAACTATGGCTACACCTTC. This gives the protein CASSGPPPNYGYTF.

This clone has only a few counts. One end of the junction varies from germline; a read error may be responsible. V is TRBV15 and J is TRBJ2-2, with D hard to call. This CDR3 comprises 14 residues. Per the germline V gene, CDR1 is LNHNV and CDR2 is YYDKDF (reference sequence). CDR3 residues: CATSRAGNIGELFF. Here the CDR3 DNA reads TGTGCCACCAGCAGAGCTGGTAACATCGGGGAGCTGTTTTTT. Drawing the rest from reference TRBV15 and TRBJ2-2, the complete variable domain is DAMVIQNPRYQVTQFGKPVTLSCSQTLNHNVMYWYQQKSSQAPKLLFHYYDKDFNNEADTPDNFQSRRPNTSFCFLDIRSPGLGDTAMYLCATSRAGNIGELFFGEGSRLTVL.

The chain couples TRBV30 to TRBJ1-5, with 11 bases aligning to TRBD1. The trim removed 5 bases at V and 4 bases at J, leaving 7 bases unmatched. Germline CDR1 and CDR2: GTSNPN and SVGIG (reference sequence). This CDR3 has 15 amino acids. CDR3: CAWGAGTGGNQPQHF. The DNA for the CDR3 is TGTGCCTGGGGGGCCGGGACAGGGGGTAATCAGCCCCAGCATTTT.

The V gene is TRBV7-9, the J gene TRBJ2-7; 7 nucleotides match TRBD1. V dropped 5 bases and J dropped 6; count of bases not matched to a gene: 13. The CDR3 has 15 amino acids. Per the germline V gene, CDR1 is SEHNR and CDR2 is FQNEAQ (reference sequence). The CDR3 DNA reads as TGTGCCAGCAGCCTATCACAGGGGTTGGGATCCGAGCAGTACTTC. Its translation is CASSLSQGLGSEQYF.

The chain joins TRBV7-8 to TRBJ2-3; 7 bases line up with TRBD2. With 5 bases clipped from V and 3 bases from J, the junction kept 8 bases outside the gene matches. This CDR3 has 15 amino acids. The germline gives CDR1 SGHVS, CDR2 FQNEAQ. The CDR3 loop reads CASSPRGGRTDTQYF. DNA for the CDR3: TGTGCCAGCAGCCCCCGCGGCGGGAGAACAGATACGCAGTATTTT. The entire variable domain, with the rest obtained from reference TRBV7-8 and TRBJ2-3, is as follows: GAGVSQSPRYKVAKRGQDVALRCDPISGHVSLFWYQQALGQGPEFLTYFQNEAQLDKSGLPSDRFFAERPEGSVSTLKIQRTQQEDSAVYLCASSPRGGRTDTQYFGPGTRLTVL.

The chain joins TRBV7-3 to TRBJ2-1; 12 bases are a match to TRBD1. Germline V gives CDR1 SGHTA, CDR2 FQGTGA. V dropped 5 bases and J dropped 7; count of bases not matched to a gene: 9. The CDR3 runs to 16 residues. CDR3 sequence: CASSTPGTGGRNEQFF. In DNA, the CDR3 is TGTGCCAGCAGCACCCCCGGGACAGGGGGCAGAAATGAGCAGTTCTTC. Full variable domain (remainder filled in from reference TRBV7-3 and TRBJ2-1): GAGVSQTPSNKVTEKGKYVELRCDPISGHTALYWYRQSLGQGPEFLIYFQGTGAADDSGLPNDRFFAVRPEGSVSTLKIQRTERGDSAVYLCASSTPGTGGRNEQFFGPGTRLTVL.

The rearrangement links TRBV19 to TRBJ1-5; D is perhaps TRBD1 (5 bases). Germline CDR1 and CDR2: LNHDA and SQIVND (reference sequence). V lost 3 bases to trimming and J lost 9 bases, with 9 bases between them. The CDR3 covers 12 residues. The CDR3 spells CASSIGQGPQHF. DNA of the CDR3: TGTGCCAGTAGTATCGGACAAGGGCCCCAGCATTTT.

This clone has more than one count but fewer than ten. The chain couples TRBV5-4 to TRBJ2-3, with 7 positions matching TRBD2. The germline gives CDR1 SGHNT, CDR2 YYREEE (reference sequence). CDR3 size: 15 residues. V dropped 5 bases and J dropped 5; count of bases not matched to a gene: 11. CDR3 sequence reads: CASRERWASGDTQYF. CDR3 nucleotides: TGTGCCAGCAGGGAACGGTGGGCTAGCGGAGATACGCAGTATTTT.

The chain recombines TRBV25-1 with TRBJ2-3; D is uncertain. The V gene lost 6 bases and the J gene lost 0 bases, with 7 bases spanning the gap. Germline V lookup: CDR1 MGHDK, CDR2 SYGVNS. CDR3 length: 13 amino acids. The CDR3 nucleotides are TGTGCCAGCAGGGGCTCGAGCACAGATACGCAGTATTTT. Translated, it gives CASRGSSTDTQYF.

This sequence joins TRBV7-3 and TRBJ2-5; 7 nucleotides align to TRBD1. CDR3 length equals 14 residues. CDR1 is SGHTA, CDR2 FQGTGA, per germline. The junction had 7 bases not matched to a gene; V was cut back by 4 bases and J by 5 bases. The DNA for the CDR3 is TGTGCCAGCAGCTCAGGGGGTCTTGGGGAGACCCAGTACTTC. It yields the protein CASSSGGLGETQYF.

J is TRBJ2-7 and V is TRBV7-3, with 9 positions matching TRBD1. The CDR3 is made up of 16 amino acids. V lost 1 base, J lost 6 bases, and 10 bases stayed unmatched. The germline V gene encodes CDR1 SGHTA and CDR2 FQGTGA. The CDR3 loop reads CASSLNSGTGYSEQYF. Written as DNA, the CDR3 is TGTGCCAGCAGCTTAAACTCGGGGACAGGGTACAGCGAGCAGTACTTC. The entire variable domain, with the rest obtained from reference TRBV7-3 and TRBJ2-7, is as follows: GAGVSQTPSNKVTEKGKYVELRCDPISGHTALYWYRQSLGQGPEFLIYFQGTGAADDSGLPNDRFFAVRPEGSVSTLKIQRTERGDSAVYLCASSLNSGTGYSEQYFGPGTRLTVT.